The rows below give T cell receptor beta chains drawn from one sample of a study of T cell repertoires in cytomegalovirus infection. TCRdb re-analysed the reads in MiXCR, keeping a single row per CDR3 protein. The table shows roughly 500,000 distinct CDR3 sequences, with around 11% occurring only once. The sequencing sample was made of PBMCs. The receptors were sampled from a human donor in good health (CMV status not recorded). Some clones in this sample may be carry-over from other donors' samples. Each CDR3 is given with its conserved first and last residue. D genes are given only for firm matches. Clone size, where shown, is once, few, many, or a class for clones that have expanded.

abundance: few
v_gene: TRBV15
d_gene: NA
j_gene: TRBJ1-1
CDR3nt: TGTGCCACCAGCAGATTCAGGACGAACACTGAAGCTTTCTTT
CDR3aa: CATSRFRTNTEAFF

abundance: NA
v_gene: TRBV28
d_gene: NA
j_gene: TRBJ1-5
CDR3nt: TGTGCCAGCAGTTTCGGAGACGGACTCAATCAGCCCCAGCATTTT
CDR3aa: CASSFGDGLNQPQHF

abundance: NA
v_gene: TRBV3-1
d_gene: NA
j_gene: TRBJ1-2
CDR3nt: TGTGCCAGCAGCCAAGGCCCCCGGGGGCTAACCTATGGCTACACCTTC
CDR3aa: CASSQGPRGLTYGYTF

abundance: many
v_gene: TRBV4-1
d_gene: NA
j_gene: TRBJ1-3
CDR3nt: TGCGCCAGCAGCCCTGAGACCGGGACGGGCGACACCATATATTTT
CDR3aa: CASSPETGTGDTIYF

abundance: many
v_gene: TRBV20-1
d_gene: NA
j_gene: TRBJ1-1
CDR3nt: TGCAGTGCTAGACCGACAGAAGGAGCTTTCTTT
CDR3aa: CSARPTEGAFF

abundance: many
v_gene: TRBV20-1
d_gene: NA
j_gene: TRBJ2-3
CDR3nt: TGCAGTGCTAGAGATTCCGAGCGGGTGAGCACAGATACGCAGTATTTT
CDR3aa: CSARDSERVSTDTQYF

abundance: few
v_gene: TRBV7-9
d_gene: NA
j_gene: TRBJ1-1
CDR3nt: TGTGCCAGCAGCCGAGCGCTGGGCACTGAAGCTTTCTTT
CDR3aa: CASSRALGTEAFF

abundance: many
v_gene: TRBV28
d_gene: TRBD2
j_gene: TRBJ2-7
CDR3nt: TGTGCCAGCGGATTCGTTGCGGGAGGAGACTACGAGCAGTACTTC
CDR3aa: CASGFVAGGDYEQYF

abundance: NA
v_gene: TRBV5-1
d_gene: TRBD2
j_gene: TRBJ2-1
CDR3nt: TGCGCCAGCAGCTTGCGAGCTGCGGGGGGGCTGTCAAATGAGCAGTTCTTC
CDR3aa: CASSLRAAGGLSNEQFF

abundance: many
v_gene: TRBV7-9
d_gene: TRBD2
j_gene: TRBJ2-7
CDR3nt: TGTGCCAGCAACCCGGGCGGGAGCCCCTACGAGCAGTACTTC
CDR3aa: CASNPGGSPYEQYF

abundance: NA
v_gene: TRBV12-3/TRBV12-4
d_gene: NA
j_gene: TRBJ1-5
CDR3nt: TGTGCCAGCAGTCGCGGGACACTGGGGTCCCAGCCCCAGCATTTT
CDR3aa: CASSRGTLGSQPQHF

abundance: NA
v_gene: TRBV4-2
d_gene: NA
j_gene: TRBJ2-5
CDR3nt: TGTGGCAGCAGCCACGATAGACTAGGGCAAGAGACCCAGTACTTC
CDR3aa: CGSSHDRLGQETQYF

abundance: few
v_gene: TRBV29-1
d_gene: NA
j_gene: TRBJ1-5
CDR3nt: TGCAGCGTTGAAATAGAACGAAATCAGCCCCAGCATTTT
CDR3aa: CSVEIERNQPQHF

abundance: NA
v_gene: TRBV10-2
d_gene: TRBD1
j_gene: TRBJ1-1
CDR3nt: TGCGCCAGCAGTGAGTCAGGGGGCGCCGGAACTGAAGCTTTCTTT
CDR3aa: CASSESGGAGTEAFF

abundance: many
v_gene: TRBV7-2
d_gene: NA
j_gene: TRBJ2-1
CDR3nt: TGTGCCAGCAGCTTTAAATCGAGTGAGCAGTTCTTC
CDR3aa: CASSFKSSEQFF

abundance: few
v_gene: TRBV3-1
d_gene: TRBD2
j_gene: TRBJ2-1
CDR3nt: TGTGCCAGCAGCCAAACTAGCGGGACGGCGGATGAGCAGTTCTTC
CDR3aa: CASSQTSGTADEQFF

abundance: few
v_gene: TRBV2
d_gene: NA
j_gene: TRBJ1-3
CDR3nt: TGTGCCAGCAGACGACAGGGAAACACCATATATTTT
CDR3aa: CASRRQGNTIYF